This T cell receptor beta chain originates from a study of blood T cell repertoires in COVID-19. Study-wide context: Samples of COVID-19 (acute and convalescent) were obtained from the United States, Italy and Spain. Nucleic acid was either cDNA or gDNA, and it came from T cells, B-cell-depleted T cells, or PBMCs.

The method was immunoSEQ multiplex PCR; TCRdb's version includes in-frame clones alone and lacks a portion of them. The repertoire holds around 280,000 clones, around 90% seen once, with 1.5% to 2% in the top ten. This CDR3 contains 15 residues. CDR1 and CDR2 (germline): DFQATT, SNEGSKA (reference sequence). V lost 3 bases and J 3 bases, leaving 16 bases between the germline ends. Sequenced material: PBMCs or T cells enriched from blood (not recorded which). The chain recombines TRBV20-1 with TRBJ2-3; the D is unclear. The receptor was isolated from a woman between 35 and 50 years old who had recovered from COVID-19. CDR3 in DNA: TGCAGTGCTAGTGCGGTGAACAGAGTGACAGATACGCAGTATTTT. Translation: CSASAVNRVTDTQYF.